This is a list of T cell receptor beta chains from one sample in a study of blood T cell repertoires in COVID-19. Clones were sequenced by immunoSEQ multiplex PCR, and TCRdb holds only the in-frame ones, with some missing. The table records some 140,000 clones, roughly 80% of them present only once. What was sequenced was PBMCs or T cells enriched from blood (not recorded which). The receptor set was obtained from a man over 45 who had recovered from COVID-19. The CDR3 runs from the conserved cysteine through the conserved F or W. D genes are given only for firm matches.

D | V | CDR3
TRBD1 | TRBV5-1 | CASSLGDRGRRYTF
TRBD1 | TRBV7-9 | CASSLGGQGDSPLHF
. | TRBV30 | CAWSSGRNQPQHF
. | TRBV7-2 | CASSLGQANGNTIYF
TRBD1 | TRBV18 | CASSPGTENYGYTF
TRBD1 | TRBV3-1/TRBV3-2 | CASSLIQGAITEAFF
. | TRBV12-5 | CASGLSEDTEAFF
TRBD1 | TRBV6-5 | CAIADRSNTEAFF
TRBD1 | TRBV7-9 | CASSTWDRNNYGYTF
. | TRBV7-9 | CASARGDTEAFF
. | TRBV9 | CASSVGPGMVAFF
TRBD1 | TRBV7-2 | CASSYPGQYNEQFF
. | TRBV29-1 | CSVEAGRDRAFF
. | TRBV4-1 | CASSQATGWDGYTF
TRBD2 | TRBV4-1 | CASSQDAGVLAGELFF
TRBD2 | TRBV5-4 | CASSLDLAGGAYEQYF
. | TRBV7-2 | CASSLEGGPTRSDEQFF
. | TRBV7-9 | CASSPQGQVSNQPQHF
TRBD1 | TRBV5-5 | CASSTVVGTGMNTEAFF
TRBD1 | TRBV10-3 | CAISPQGGRTEAFF
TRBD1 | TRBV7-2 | CASRSGQGPSGYTF
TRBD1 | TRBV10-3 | CAISGPGQGMTNTEAFF
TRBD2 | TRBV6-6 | CASSGLLAGVHNEQFF
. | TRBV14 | CASSPQTGAYEQYF
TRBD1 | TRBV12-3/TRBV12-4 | CASRTGAEAFF
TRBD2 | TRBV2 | CASFGLAGSYEQYF
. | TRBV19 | CASGPLGVSYTF
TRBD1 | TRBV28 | CASSLGTGPADGYTF
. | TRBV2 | CASRKDTTKSYEQYF
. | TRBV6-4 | CASSDRGRGPQHF
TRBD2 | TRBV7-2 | CASSLIAGGGDTQYF
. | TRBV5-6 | CASSLVRSSYNSPLHF
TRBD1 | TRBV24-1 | CATSDGTGAVFNEKLFF
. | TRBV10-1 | CASTDTSPGETQYF
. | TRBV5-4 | CASSPPGLGYYEQYF
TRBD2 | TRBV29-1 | CSVETSGVTDTQYF
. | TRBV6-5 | CASSLRTANSPLHF
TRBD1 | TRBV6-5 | CASSPGTGGTEAFF
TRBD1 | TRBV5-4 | CASSYPGTGSLTQYF
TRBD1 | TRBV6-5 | CASSYSGQGDSPLHF
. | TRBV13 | CASSYRGTYNSPLHF
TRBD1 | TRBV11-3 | CASSLVKEQGQDTEAFF
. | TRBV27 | CASSLTRGALLNEQFF
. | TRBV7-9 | CASSQRNRDPQETQYF
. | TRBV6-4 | CASSDSAGLYGYTF
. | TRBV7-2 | CASSLGTIQGTGQPQHF
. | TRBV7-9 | CASSFGQLANYGYTF
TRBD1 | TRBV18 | CASSRNTDRRNEKLFF
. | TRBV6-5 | CAIKPGHNSGNTIYF
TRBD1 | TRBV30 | CAWSTTGTTEAFF
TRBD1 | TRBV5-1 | CASSPGGQTFGYTF
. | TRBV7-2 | CASSPGPSSYNEQFF
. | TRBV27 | CASSLGRGAYEQYF
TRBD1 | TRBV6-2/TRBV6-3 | CASSRWDRALPLHF
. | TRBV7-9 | CASSPPPSQGMNTEAFF
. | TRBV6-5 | CASSPEGGDTQYF
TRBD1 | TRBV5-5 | CASSGQGLGTEAFF